The 22 T cell receptor beta chains below were found in one sample sequenced in a study of cytomegalovirus exposure and HLA in healthy donors. PCR was performed using 60 Vbeta and 13 Jbeta primers. Profiled with immunoSEQ multiplex PCR; TCRdb holds only in-frame clones, not every one. This table holds about 100,000 clones, roughly 80% found once. Specimen: PBMCs. The receptors derive from a woman aged 40 to 49 in good health and CMV-seronegative.

The chain joins TRBV6-1 to TRBJ2-5, with a tentative D call TRBD2 (6 bases). Looked up from germline, CDR1 is MNHNS and CDR2 is SASEGT. The CDR3 covers 15 residues. The V end was cut by 6 bases, the J end by 5 bases, with 19 bases between. The chain's CDR3 is CASRPQRVSGETQYF. The CDR3 coding sequence is TGTGCCAGCAGACCTCAGCGGGTCTCAGGGGAGACCCAGTACTTC.

The chain recombines TRBV10-3 with TRBJ1-4, with D hard to call. This CDR3 has 12 residues. Trimming removed 6 bases from V and 7 bases from J, with 9 bases in between. Germline CDR1 reads ENHRY; CDR2 reads SYGVKD. CDR3 sequence (DNA): TGTGCCATCAGCCACGGCGGTGAAAAACTGTTTTTT. This translates into CAISHGGEKLFF.

The gene calls are TRBV25-1 and TRBJ2-7, with D possibly TRBD2 on 6 matching bases. This CDR3 comprises 17 residues. The germline CDR1 and CDR2 sequences are MGHDK and SYGVNS. Trimming stripped 3 bases from V and 1 base from J, with 19 bases between. In DNA, the CDR3 is TGTGCCAGCAGTGACCTCGGGGACTTAAAGGGGTCCTACGAGCAGTACTTC. Residues: CASSDLGDLKGSYEQYF.

The gene calls are TRBV29-1 and TRBJ1-4; 7 positions agree with TRBD1. V lost 3 bases, J lost 5 bases, and 0 bases stayed unmatched. The CDR3 contains 12 residues. Germline assignment: CDR1 SQVTM and CDR2 ANQGSEA. Here the CDR3 DNA reads TGCAGCGTTGAGGGACAGAATGAAAAACTGTTTTTT. Encoded protein: CSVEGQNEKLFF.

V is TRBV6-5 and J is TRBJ1-2, with D possibly being TRBD1 (5 bases). This CDR3 is built from 14 residues. CDR1 is MNHEY, CDR2 SVGAGI, per germline. Between the trimmed V and J ends, which lost 5 bases and 7 bases, there was a span of 17 bases. CDR3 in DNA: TGTGCCAGCAGTCCCCAGGGTGGGGGGTCTGGCTACACCTTC. Translation: CASSPQGGGSGYTF.

The chain combines TRBV6-1 with TRBJ1-5, with D possibly TRBD1 on 5 matching bases. Trimming stripped 7 bases from V and 3 bases from J, with 10 bases between. The germline V gene has CDR1 MNHNS and CDR2 SASEGT. CDR3 length: 13 residues. This CDR3 is CASNRQYNQPQHF. DNA for the CDR3: TGTGCCAGCAATAGACAGTACAATCAGCCCCAGCATTTT.

The chain links TRBV5-4 to TRBJ2-3; TRBD2 aligns across 7 bases. Looked up from germline, CDR1 is SGHNT and CDR2 is YYREEE (reference sequence). The CDR3 spans 13 residues. V shed 10 bases, J shed 0 bases, and the junction held 5 bases outside the gene matches. This CDR3 reads CAAGEGSTDTQYF. CDR3 DNA sequence: TGTGCCGCGGGGGAAGGGAGCACAGATACGCAGTATTTT.

This sequence joins TRBV28 and TRBJ2-1, with 8 bases fitting TRBD2. Germline V gives CDR1 MDHEN, CDR2 SYDVKM. The V gene end was trimmed by 5 bases and the J gene end by 7 bases; junction bases not matched to a gene: 16. The CDR3 sequence is 17 residues long. The CDR3 reads CASSPSVRSGSRNEQFF. CDR3 DNA: TGTGCCAGCAGTCCTTCGGTTCGAAGCGGGAGTCGGAATGAGCAGTTCTTC.

This clone has only a few counts. The chain has TRBV7-9 and TRBJ1-4; 9 nucleotides line up with TRBD1. Per germline, CDR1 SEHNR and CDR2 FQNEAQ (reference sequence). The CDR3 has 17 amino acids. V shed 5 bases and J 9 bases; nucleotides not matched to a gene: 16. The CDR3 region has the DNA TGTGCCAGCAGCCCAACGGGACAGGGACCCGTAGGGAAAAAACTGTTTTTT. It is translated as CASSPTGQGPVGKKLFF. The full variable domain, completed using reference TRBV7-9 and TRBJ1-4, is DTGVSQNPRHKITKRGQNVTFRCDPISEHNRLYWYRQTLGQGPEFLTYFQNEAQLEKSRLLSDRFSAERPKGSFSTLEIQRTEQGDSAMYLCASSPTGQGPVGKKLFFGSGTQLSVL.

This clone came up once. The V call is TRBV2, the J call TRBJ1-2; TRBD1 matches at 8 bases. V shed 0 bases and J 8 bases; nucleotides not matched to a gene: 8. From germline, CDR1 is SNHLY and CDR2 FYNNEI. This CDR3 contains 15 residues. CDR3 loop: CASSEALMDRAGYTF. The CDR3 nucleotides read TGTGCCAGCAGTGAAGCGCTTATGGACAGGGCGGGCTACACCTTC. The entire variable domain, with the rest obtained from reference TRBV2 and TRBJ1-2, is as follows: EPEVTQTPSHQVTQMGQEVILRCVPISNHLYFYWYRQILGQKVEFLVSFYNNEISEKSEIFDDQFSVERPDGSNFTLKIRSTKLEDSAMYFCASSEALMDRAGYTFGSGTRLTVV.

The J gene is TRBJ1-4, the V gene TRBV4-1, with unresolved D. The CDR3 loop spans 14 amino acids. V shed 2 bases and J shed 10 bases, with 14 bases lying between them. CDR1 and CDR2 (germline): MGHRA, YSYEKL. The CDR3 protein is CASSQTEATGKLFF. CDR3 coding DNA: TGCGCCAGCAGCCAAACGGAGGCCACGGGAAAACTGTTTTTT.

The rearrangement uses TRBV4-1 and TRBJ1-5; 11 nucleotides align to TRBD1. The V gene end was trimmed by 2 bases and the J gene end by 8 bases; junction bases not matched to a gene: 11. Germline CDR1 and CDR2: MGHRA and YSYEKL. There are 17 residues in the CDR3. The CDR3 DNA is TGCGCCAGCAGCCAAACGCGCCTCCGGGACAGGGGGGAGCCCCAGCATTTT. This gives the protein CASSQTRLRDRGEPQHF.

The chain is built from TRBV7-3 and TRBJ2-7; D might be TRBD1 (6 bases). The CDR3 has 14 residues. V dropped 2 bases and J dropped 2 bases, with 10 bases sitting between them. Germline V lookup: CDR1 SGHTA, CDR2 FQGTGA. Written as DNA, the CDR3 is TGTGCCAGCAGCTTACTACAGGGACCCTACGAGCAGTACTTC. It translates to CASSLLQGPYEQYF.

The chain is built from TRBV5-1 and TRBJ2-7, with D tentatively TRBD1 (5 bases). The germline V gene encodes CDR1 SGHRS and CDR2 YFSETQ. This CDR3 is built from 16 residues. V was clipped by 4 bases and J by 3 bases, with 20 bases between them. CDR3 protein: CASSKEAGFVGYEQYF. The CDR3 nucleotides read TGCGCCAGCAGCAAGGAAGCAGGGTTTGTAGGCTACGAGCAGTACTTC.

This chain joins TRBV9 and TRBJ1-5, with D unresolved. The CDR3 contains 14 residues. CDR1 SGDLS and CDR2 YYNGEE come from the germline V gene. The V end lost 2 bases, the J end lost 6 bases, and 12 bases lay between the germline ends. The CDR3 here is CASSVTSTAQPQHF. Here the CDR3 DNA reads TGTGCCAGCAGCGTCACCTCCACAGCTCAGCCCCAGCATTTT.

V and J are TRBV30 and TRBJ1-3, with a tentative D call TRBD1 (5 bases). V was trimmed by 7 bases and J by 3 bases, leaving 13 bases between them. CDR1 and CDR2 (germline): GTSNPN, SVGIG (reference sequence). The CDR3 extends over 13 amino acids. The CDR3 reads CASPTGNGNTIYF. CDR3 DNA sequence: TGTGCCTCACCTACAGGCAATGGAAACACCATATATTTT.

This clone was found a few times. J is TRBJ2-1 and V is TRBV25-1; the D is unclear. The CDR3 totals 15 residues. Germline lookup yields CDR1 MGHDK and CDR2 SYGVNS. Trimming removed 4 bases from V and 0 bases from J, with 10 bases in between. DNA of the CDR3: TGTGCCAGCAGTGCTAGTACCCCCTCCTACAATGAGCAGTTCTTC. It encodes CASSASTPSYNEQFF.

CDR3 loop: CASRDTSELSYEQYF. The DNA for the CDR3 is TGTGCCAGCAGGGACACTAGCGAATTATCCTACGAGCAGTACTTC. The rearrangement links TRBV28 to TRBJ2-7; 7 bases agree with TRBD2. The CDR3 runs 15 residues. Germline V gene sequence: CDR1 MDHEN, CDR2 SYDVKM. The V and J ends lost 6 bases and 1 base, in that order; junction bases with no gene match: 9.

The chain uses TRBV5-1 and TRBJ2-3; 14 bases agree with TRBD2. CDR3 size: 14 residues. Germline V gives CDR1 SGHRS, CDR2 YFSETQ. Losses at the gene ends were 7 bases for V and 5 bases for J; bases not matched to a gene: 3. CDR3 region: CASGTSGRVDTQYF. The CDR3 nucleotides are TGCGCCAGCGGGACTAGCGGGAGAGTAGATACGCAGTATTTT.

V gene TRBV30 combines with J gene TRBJ2-7, with a possible D match to TRBD2 (7 bases). Germline V lookup: CDR1 GTSNPN, CDR2 SVGIG (reference sequence). V shed 1 base and J shed 5 bases, with 15 bases lying between them. The CDR3 sequence is 14 residues long. The CDR3 nucleotides are TGTGCCTGGAGTGCCGGGAAGGGGGGGAACGAGCAGTACTTC. Translating it yields CAWSAGKGGNEQYF.

The rearrangement joins TRBV20-1 to TRBJ1-2, with D unclear. V shed 3 bases and J shed 7 bases, with 9 bases lying between them. Germline values: CDR1 DFQATT, CDR2 SNEGSKA (reference sequence). The CDR3 has 11 amino acids. CDR3 loop: CSARLGAGYTF. The CDR3 coding sequence is TGCAGTGCTAGGCTGGGCGCTGGCTACACCTTC.

The rearrangement uses TRBV9 and TRBJ2-5, with D tentatively TRBD1 (6 bases). From germline, CDR1 is SGDLS and CDR2 YYNGEE. The CDR3 runs 15 residues. V was shortened by 0 bases and J by 3 bases, with 12 bases between the two germline ends. In DNA form, the CDR3 reads TGTGCCAGCAGCGTAGCCCTCGGACAGAAAGAGACCCAGTACTTC. Translated: CASSVALGQKETQYF.